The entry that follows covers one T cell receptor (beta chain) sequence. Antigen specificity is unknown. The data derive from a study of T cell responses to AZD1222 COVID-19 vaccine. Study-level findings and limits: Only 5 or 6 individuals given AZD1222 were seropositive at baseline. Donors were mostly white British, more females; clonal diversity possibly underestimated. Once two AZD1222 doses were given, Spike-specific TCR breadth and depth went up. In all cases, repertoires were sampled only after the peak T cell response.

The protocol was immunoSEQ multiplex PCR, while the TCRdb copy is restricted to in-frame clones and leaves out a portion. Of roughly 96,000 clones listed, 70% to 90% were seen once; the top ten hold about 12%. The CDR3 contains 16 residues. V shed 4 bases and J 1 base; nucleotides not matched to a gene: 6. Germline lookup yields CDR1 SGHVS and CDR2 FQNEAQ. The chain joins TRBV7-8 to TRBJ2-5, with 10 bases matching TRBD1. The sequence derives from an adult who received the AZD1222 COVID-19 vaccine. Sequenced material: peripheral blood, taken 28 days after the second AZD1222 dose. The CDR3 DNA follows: TGTGCCAGCAGCTCCCGGGACAGGGGTTTCCAAGAGACCCAGTACTTC. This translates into CASSSRDRGFQETQYF.